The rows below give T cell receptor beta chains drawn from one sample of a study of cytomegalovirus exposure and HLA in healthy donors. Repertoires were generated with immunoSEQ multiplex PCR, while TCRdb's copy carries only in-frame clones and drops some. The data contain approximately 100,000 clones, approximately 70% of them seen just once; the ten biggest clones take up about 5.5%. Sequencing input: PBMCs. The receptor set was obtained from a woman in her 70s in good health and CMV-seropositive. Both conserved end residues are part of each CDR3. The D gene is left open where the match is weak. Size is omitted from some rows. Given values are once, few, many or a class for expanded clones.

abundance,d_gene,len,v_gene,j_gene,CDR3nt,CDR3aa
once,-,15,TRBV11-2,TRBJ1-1,TGTGCCAGCAGGTCCCCCGGAGGGAGAAACACTGAAGCTTTCTTT,CASRSPGGRNTEAFF
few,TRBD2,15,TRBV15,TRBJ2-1,TGTGCCACCAGTCCCCCGGGACTAGAGGCCCATGAGCAGTTCTTC,CATSPPGLEAHEQFF
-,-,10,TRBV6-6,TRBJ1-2,TGTGCCATTCGGACTTCTGGCTACACCTTC,CAIRTSGYTF
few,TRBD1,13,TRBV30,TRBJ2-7,TGTGCCTGGAGGGACAGGGGCCACTACGAGCAGTACTTC,CAWRDRGHYEQYF
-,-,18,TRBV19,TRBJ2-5,TGTGCCAGTAGTATTTATAAGGGAAGCGGAGACTTCCAAGAGACCCAGTACTTC,CASSIYKGSGDFQETQYF
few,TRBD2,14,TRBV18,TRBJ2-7,TGTGCCAGCTCACCCGTTACGGGGGGAAACGAGCAGTACTTC,CASSPVTGGNEQYF
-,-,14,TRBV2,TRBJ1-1,TGTGCCAGCATACTGGGACAAGTGAACACTGAAGCTTTCTTT,CASILGQVNTEAFF
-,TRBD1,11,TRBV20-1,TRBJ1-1,TGCAGTGCGGGGGACAGACTGGAAGCTTTCTTT,CSAGDRLEAFF
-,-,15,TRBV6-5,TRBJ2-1,TGTGCCAGCAGTTATCAGGGGAGTTCTACCGTTGGGCAGTTCTTC,CASSYQGSSTVGQFF
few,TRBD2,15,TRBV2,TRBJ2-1,TGTGCCAGCAGTGAAGGGGTACTAGCGGGAAATGAGCAGTTCTTC,CASSEGVLAGNEQFF
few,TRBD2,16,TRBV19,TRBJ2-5,TGTGCCAGTAGTGCCCACCGGGACTACGAAAGGAAGACCCAGTACTTC,CASSAHRDYERKTQYF
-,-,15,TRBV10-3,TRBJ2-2,TGTGCCATCAGTGATGTAGGGAGAGACACCGGGGAGCTGTTTTTT,CAISDVGRDTGELFF
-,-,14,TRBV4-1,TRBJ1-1,TGCGCCAGCAGCCAAGCCCCCCAGGGCACTGAAGCTTTCTTT,CASSQAPQGTEAFF
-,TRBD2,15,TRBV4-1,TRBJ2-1,TGCGCCAGCAGCCAAGGGCGGGGGTCTTACAATGAGCAGTTCTTC,CASSQGRGSYNEQFF
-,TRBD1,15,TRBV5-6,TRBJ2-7,TGTGCCAGCAGCTCTAAACAGGGGCCGATCTACGAGCAGTACTTC,CASSSKQGPIYEQYF
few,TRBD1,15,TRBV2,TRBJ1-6,TGTGCCATCGGGACAGGGATACCCTATAATTCACCCCTCCACTTT,CAIGTGIPYNSPLHF
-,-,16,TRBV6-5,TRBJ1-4,TGTGCCAGCAGTTACTCAACTGGACAAGGGAGGGAAAAACTGTTTTTT,CASSYSTGQGREKLFF
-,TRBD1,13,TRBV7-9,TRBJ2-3,TGTGCCATAAGACAGGGGGCACCAGATACGCAGTATTTT,CAIRQGAPDTQYF
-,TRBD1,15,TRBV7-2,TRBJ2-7,TGTGCCAGCAGCTTAGCGGGGACAGGGCCCTACGAGCAGTACTTC,CASSLAGTGPYEQYF
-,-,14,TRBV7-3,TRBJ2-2,TGTGCCAGCAAGAATAGCGGGAACACCGGGGAGCTGTTTTTT,CASKNSGNTGELFF
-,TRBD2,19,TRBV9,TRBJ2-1,TGTGCCAGCAGCTCGGGACTAGCGGGGGGGCGACATATAAACAATGAGCAGTTCTTC,CASSSGLAGGRHINNEQFF
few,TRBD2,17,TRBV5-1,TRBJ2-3,TGCGCCAGCAGACTTCCGTCGTTAAGCGGGGGCCAAGATACGCAGTATTTT,CASRLPSLSGGQDTQYF
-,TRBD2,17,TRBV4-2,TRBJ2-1,TGTGCCAGCAGCCAAGACCCCCCTAGCGGGGGGGCGGATGAGCAGTTCTTC,CASSQDPPSGGADEQFF
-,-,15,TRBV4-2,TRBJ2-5,TGTGCCAGCAGCCAAGATATAGCCTTCCAAGAGACCCAGTACTTC,CASSQDIAFQETQYF
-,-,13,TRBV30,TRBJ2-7,TGTGCCTGGAGTGTATTAGCCGACTACGAGCAGTACTTC,CAWSVLADYEQYF
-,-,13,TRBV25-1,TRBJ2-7,TGTGCCAGCAGCCGGGACTCCGGCTACGAGCAGTACTTC,CASSRDSGYEQYF
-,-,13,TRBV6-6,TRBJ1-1,TGTGCCAGCAGTTACACCCGGGACACTGAAGCTTTCTTT,CASSYTRDTEAFF
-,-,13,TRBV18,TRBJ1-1,TGTGCCAGCTCACCACCCATGAACACTGAAGCTTTCTTT,CASSPPMNTEAFF
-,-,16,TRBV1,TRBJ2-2,TGCACCAGCAGTCCCCTGCGGGGGAAGAACACCGGGGAGCTGTTTTTT,CTSSPLRGKNTGELFF
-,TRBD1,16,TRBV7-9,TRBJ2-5,TGTGCCAGCAGTTATTCCAGGACAGGGACAGGGGAGACCCAGTACTTC,CASSYSRTGTGETQYF
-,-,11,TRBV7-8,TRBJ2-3,TGTGCCAGCAGCTTATCGGATACGCAGTATTTT,CASSLSDTQYF
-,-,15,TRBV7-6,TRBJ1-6,TGTGCCAGCAGCCCGCAACAGGGATCCAATTCACCCCTCCACTTT,CASSPQQGSNSPLHF
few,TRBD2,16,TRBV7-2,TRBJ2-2,TGTGCCAGCAGCCCTAGCGGGGGGGCCGTTACCGGGGAGCTGTTTTTT,CASSPSGGAVTGELFF
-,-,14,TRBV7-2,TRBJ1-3,TGTGCCAGCAGCTCGCCGGGGACTGGAAACACCATATATTTT,CASSSPGTGNTIYF
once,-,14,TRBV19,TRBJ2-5,TGTGCCAGTAGTATCGGACAGCCTCAAGAGACCCAGTACTTC,CASSIGQPQETQYF
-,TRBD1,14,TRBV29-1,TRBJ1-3,TGCAGCGTGGGACAGACAAGCTCTGGAAACACCATATATTTT,CSVGQTSSGNTIYF
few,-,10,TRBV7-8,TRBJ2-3,TGTGCCAGCAGCTCTGATACGCAGTATTTT,CASSSDTQYF
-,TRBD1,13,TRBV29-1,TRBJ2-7,TGCAGCGCCCTGGACAGGGGGCAGGTCGAGCAGTACTTC,CSALDRGQVEQYF
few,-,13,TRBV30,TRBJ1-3,TGTGCCTGGAGTGTACTTTCGGGAAACACCATATATTTT,CAWSVLSGNTIYF
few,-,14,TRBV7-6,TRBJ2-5,TGTGCCAGCAGCCCCCGCCGGGGAGTGGAGACCCAGTACTTC,CASSPRRGVETQYF
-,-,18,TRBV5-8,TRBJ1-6,TGTGCCAGCAGCTTTCCGATCCCGAGGAGGTACCTAGTGGCACCCCTCCACTTT,CASSFPIPRRYLVAPLHF
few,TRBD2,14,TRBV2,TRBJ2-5,TGTGCCAGCAGTGGTGCTAGCGGGGTTAGGACCCAGTACTTC,CASSGASGVRTQYF
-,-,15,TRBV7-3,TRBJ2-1,TGTGCCAGCAGCTTAAGACTAACTACTTACAATGAGCAGTTCTTC,CASSLRLTTYNEQFF
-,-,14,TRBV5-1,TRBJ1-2,TGCGCCAGCAGCCGGGGGGGAACAGGCGATGGCTACACCTTC,CASSRGGTGDGYTF
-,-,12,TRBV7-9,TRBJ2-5,TGTGCCAGCGGTGTAGGGGCCCAGGCCCAGTACTTC,CASGVGAQAQYF
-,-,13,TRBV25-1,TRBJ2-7,TGTGCCAGCAGACCGGACAGATCCTACGAGCAGTACTTC,CASRPDRSYEQYF
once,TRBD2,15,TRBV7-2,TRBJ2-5,TGTGCCAGCAGCTTAGGGCGGGGGGGCCAAGAGACCCAGTACTTC,CASSLGRGGQETQYF
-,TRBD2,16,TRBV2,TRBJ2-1,TGTGCCAGCCTATCGGGGGAGGGGCTCGGAGGCGATGAGCAGTTCTTC,CASLSGEGLGGDEQFF
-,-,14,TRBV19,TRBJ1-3,TGTGCCAGTAAGTCACAGGGTGCTGGAAACACCATATATTTT,CASKSQGAGNTIYF
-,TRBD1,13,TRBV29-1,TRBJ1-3,TGCGGCGCCGATACAGGGGGGGGAAACACCATATATTTT,CGADTGGGNTIYF
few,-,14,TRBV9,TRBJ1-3,TGTGCCAGCAGCGTAGGCAGCTCTGGAAACACCATATATTTT,CASSVGSSGNTIYF
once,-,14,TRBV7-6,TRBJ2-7,TGTGCCAGCAGCGCCCTGGACAGACCCTACGAGCAGTACTTC,CASSALDRPYEQYF
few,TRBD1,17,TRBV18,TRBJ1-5,TGTGCCAGCTCTCCAAGGGGGACAGGGGGCAGCACTCAGCCCCAGCATTTT,CASSPRGTGGSTQPQHF
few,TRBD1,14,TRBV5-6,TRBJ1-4,TGTGCCAGCAGCTTGAAGGGGGCGGGAGAAAAACTGTTTTTT,CASSLKGAGEKLFF
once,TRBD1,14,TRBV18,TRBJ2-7,TGTGCCAGCTCACCCTGGGACAGCTCCTACGAGCAGTACTTC,CASSPWDSSYEQYF
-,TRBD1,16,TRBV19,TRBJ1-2,TGTGCCAGTACCCGTACTCAGGGGGTGGTTAGCTATGGCTACACCTTC,CASTRTQGVVSYGYTF
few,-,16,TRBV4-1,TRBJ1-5,TGCGCCAGCAGCCAGGAAGGACAGCATATCAATCAGCCCCAGCATTTT,CASSQEGQHINQPQHF
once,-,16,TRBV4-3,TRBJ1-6,TGCGCCAGCAGCCAAGATCGGGGGGGCCTGCGGTCACCCCTCCACTTT,CASSQDRGGLRSPLHF
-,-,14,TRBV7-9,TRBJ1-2,TGTGCCGAACAATCAGGGGTCTCTAACTATGGCTACACCTTC,CAEQSGVSNYGYTF